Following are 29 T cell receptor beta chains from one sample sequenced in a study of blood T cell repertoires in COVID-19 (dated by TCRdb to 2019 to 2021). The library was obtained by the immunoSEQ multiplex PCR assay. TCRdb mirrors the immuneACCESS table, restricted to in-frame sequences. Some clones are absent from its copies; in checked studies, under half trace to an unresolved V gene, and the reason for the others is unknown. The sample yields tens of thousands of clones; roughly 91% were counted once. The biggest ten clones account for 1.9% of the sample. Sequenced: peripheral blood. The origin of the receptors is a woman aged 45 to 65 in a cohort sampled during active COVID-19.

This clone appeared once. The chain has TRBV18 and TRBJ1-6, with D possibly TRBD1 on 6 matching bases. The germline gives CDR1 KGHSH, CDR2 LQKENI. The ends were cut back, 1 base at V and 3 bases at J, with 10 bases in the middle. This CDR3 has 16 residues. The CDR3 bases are TGTGCCAGCTCACCACTAGGGGGAGACTATAATTCACCCCTCCACTTT. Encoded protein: CASSPLGGDYNSPLHF. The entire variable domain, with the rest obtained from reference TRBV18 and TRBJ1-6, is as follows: NAGVMQNPRHLVRRRGQEARLRCSPMKGHSHVYWYRQLPEEGLKFMVYLQKENIIDESGMPKERFSAEFPKEGPSILRIQQVVRGDSAAYFCASSPLGGDYNSPLHFGNGTRLTVT.

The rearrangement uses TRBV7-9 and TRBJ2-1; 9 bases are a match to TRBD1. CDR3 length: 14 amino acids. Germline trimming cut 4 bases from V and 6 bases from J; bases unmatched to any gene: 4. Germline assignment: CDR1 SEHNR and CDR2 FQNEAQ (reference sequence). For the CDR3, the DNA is TGTGCCAGCAGCTCGTCGGGACAGGGCAATGAGCAGTTCTTC. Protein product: CASSSSGQGNEQFF.

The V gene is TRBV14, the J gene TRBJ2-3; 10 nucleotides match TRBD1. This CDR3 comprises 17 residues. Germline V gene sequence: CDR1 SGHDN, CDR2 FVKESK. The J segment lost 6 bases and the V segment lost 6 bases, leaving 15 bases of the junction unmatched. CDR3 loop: CASSRFSGTGVVDTQYF. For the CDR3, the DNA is TGTGCCAGCAGTCGCTTCTCCGGGACAGGGGTCGTGGATACGCAGTATTTT. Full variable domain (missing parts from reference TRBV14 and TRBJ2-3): EAGVTQFPSHSVIEKGQTVTLRCDPISGHDNLYWYRRVMGKEIKFLLHFVKESKQDESGMPNNRFLAERTGGTYSTLKVQPAELEDSGVYFCASSRFSGTGVVDTQYFGPGTRLTVL.

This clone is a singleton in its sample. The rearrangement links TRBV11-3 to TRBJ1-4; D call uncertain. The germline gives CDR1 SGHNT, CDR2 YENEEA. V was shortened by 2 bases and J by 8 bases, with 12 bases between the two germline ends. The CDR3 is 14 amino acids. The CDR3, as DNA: TGTGCCAGCAGCTTAAGCGGAAGCATCGAAAAACTGTTTTTT. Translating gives CASSLSGSIEKLFF.

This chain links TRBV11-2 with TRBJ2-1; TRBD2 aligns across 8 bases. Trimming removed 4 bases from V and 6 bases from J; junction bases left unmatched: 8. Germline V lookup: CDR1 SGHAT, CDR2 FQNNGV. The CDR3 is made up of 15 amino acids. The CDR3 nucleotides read TGTGCCAGCAGCTCAATAGCGGGGCGGGGCAATGAGCAGTTCTTC. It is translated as CASSSIAGRGNEQFF. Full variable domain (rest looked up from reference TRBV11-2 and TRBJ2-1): EAGVAQSPRYKIIEKRQSVAFWCNPISGHATLYWYQQILGQGPKLLIQFQNNGVVDDSQLPKDRFSAERLKGVDSTLKIQPAKLEDSAVYLCASSSIAGRGNEQFFGPGTRLTVL.

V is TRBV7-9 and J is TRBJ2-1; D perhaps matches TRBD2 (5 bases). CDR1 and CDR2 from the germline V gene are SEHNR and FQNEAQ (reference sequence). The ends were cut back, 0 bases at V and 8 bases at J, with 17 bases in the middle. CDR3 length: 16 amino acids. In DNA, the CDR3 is TGTGCCAGCAGCTTAGCGGTTGGAGGATCTCGGGATGAGCAGTTCTTC. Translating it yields CASSLAVGGSRDEQFF.

The CDR3: CASSHVSGTGTGELFF. The CDR3 DNA is TGCGCCAGCAGCCACGTTTCGGGGACAGGGACCGGGGAGCTGTTTTTT. The rearrangement links TRBV4-1 to TRBJ2-2, with TRBD1 matching over 9 bases. This CDR3 has 16 amino acids. Germline CDR1 is MGHRA and CDR2 is YSYEKL. J lost 5 bases, V lost 3 bases, and 7 bases had no gene match.

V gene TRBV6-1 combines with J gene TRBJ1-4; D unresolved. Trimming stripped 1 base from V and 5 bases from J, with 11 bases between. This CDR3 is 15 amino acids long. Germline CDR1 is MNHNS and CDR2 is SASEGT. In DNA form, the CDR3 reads TGTGCCAGCAGTGAAGAACTACGGCCGAATGAAAAACTGTTTTTT. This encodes CASSEELRPNEKLFF.

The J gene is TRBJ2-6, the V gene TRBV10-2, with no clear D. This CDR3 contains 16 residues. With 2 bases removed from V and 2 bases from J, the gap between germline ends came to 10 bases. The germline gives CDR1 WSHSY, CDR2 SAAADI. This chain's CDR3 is CASSEVQSTGANVLTF. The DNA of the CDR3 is TGCGCCAGCAGTGAGGTACAGTCGACTGGGGCCAACGTCCTGACTTTC.

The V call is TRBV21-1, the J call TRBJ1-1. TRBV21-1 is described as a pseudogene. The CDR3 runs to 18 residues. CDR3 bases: TGTGCCAGCAGCAAACTAGTGTGGGAGGGCAGGGCGGACACTGAAGCTTTCTTT. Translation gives CASSKLVWEGRADTEAFF.

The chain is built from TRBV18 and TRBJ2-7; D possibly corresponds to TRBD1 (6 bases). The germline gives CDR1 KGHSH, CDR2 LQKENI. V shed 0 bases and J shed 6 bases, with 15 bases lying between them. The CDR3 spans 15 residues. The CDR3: CASSPPGQRTSEQYF. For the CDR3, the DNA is TGTGCCAGCTCACCACCGGGACAAAGAACTTCCGAGCAGTACTTC.

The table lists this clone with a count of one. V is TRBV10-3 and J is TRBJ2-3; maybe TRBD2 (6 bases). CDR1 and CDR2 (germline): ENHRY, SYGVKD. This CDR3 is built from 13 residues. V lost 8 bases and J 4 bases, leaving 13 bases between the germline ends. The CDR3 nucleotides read TGTGCCATCGGGGGGAAAGTGGCAGATACGCAGTATTTT. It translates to CAIGGKVADTQYF.

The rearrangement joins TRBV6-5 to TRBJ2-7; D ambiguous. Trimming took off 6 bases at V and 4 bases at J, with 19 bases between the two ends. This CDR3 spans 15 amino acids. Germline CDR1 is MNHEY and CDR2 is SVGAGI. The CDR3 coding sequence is TGTGCCAGCAGCGCTTCCCCGGGTAATTCTTACGAGCAGTACTTC. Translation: CASSASPGNSYEQYF.

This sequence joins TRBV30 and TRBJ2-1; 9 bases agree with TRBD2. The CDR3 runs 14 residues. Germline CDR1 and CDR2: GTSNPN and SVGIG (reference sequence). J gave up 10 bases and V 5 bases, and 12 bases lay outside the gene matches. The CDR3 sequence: CAWEASGEVFEQFF. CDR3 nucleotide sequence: TGTGCCTGGGAGGCTAGCGGGGAGGTATTCGAGCAGTTCTTC.

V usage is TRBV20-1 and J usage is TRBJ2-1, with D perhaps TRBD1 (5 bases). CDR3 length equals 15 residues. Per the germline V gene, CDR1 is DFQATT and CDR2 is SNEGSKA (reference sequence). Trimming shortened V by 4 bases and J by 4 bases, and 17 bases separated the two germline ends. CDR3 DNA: TGCAGTGCTATTGACAGTGCCGGAGCTTACAATGAGCAGTTCTTC. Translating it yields CSAIDSAGAYNEQFF.

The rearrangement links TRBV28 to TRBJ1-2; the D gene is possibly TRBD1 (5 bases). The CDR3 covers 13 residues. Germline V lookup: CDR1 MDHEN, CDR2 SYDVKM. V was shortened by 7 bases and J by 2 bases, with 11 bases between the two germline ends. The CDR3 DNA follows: TGTGCCAGCAAACTGGGGGGGAACTATGGCTACACCTTC. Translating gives CASKLGGNYGYTF.

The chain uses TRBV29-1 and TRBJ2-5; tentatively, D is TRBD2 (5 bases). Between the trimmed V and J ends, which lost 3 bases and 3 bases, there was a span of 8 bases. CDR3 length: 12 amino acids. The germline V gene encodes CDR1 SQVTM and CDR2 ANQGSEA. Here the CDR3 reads CSVDEGKETQYF. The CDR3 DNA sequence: TGCAGCGTTGACGAGGGAAAAGAGACCCAGTACTTC.

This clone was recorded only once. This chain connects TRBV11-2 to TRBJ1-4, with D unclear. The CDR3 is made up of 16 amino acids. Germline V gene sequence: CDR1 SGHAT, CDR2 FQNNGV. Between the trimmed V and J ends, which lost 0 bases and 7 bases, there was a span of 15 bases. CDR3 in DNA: TGTGCCAGCAGCTTAGATAAAGAGGGCTGGTCTGAAAAACTGTTTTTT. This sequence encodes CASSLDKEGWSEKLFF.

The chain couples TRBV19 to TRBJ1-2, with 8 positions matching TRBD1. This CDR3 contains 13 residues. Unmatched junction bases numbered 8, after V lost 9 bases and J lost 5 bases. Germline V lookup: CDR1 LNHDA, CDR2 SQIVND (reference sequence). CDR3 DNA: TGTGCCAGCAGGGGGCTTAAGGGATATGGCTACACCTTC. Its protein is CASRGLKGYGYTF.

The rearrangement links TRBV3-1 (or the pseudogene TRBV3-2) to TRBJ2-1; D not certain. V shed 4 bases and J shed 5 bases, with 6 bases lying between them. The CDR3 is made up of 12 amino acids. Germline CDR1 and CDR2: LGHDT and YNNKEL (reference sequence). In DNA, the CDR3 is TGTGCCAGCAGCCGGAGAGACAATGAGCAGTTCTTC. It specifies CASSRRDNEQFF.

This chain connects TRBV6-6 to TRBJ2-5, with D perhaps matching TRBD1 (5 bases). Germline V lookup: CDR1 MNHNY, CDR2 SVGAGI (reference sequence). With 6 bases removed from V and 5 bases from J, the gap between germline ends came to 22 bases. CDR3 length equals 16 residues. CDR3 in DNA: TGTGCCAGCAGCATACGAGGACACTCGCCTGCGGAGACCCAGTACTTC. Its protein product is CASSIRGHSPAETQYF.

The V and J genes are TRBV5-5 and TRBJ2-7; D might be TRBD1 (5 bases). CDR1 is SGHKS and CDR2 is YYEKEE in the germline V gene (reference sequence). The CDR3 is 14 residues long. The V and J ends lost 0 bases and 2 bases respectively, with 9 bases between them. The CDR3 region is CASSLVSGTYEQYF. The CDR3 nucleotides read TGTGCCAGCAGCTTGGTGTCAGGGACCTACGAGCAGTACTTC.

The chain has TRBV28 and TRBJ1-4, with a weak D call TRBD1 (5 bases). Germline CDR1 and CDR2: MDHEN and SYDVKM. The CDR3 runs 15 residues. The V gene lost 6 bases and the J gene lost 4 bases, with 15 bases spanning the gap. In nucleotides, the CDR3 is TGTGCCAGCAGCCTCCGGGGGGGACTTAATGAAAAACTGTTTTTT. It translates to CASSLRGGLNEKLFF.

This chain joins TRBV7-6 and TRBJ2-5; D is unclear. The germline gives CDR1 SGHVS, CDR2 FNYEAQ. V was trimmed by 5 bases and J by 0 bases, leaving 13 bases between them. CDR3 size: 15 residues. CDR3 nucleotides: TGTGCCAGCAGCCCCCTTGACTGGTACCAAGAGACCCAGTACTTC. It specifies CASSPLDWYQETQYF.

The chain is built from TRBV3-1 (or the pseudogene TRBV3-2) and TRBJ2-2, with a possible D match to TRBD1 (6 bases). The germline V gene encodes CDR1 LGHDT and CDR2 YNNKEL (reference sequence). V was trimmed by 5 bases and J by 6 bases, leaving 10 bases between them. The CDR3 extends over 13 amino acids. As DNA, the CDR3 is TGTGCCAGCAGCAACAGGGCCCCCGGGGAGCTGTTTTTT. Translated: CASSNRAPGELFF.

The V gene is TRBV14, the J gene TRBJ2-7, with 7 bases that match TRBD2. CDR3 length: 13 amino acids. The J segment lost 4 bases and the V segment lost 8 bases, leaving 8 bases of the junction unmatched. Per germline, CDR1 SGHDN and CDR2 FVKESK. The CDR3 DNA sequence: TGTGCCAGCGGGGGAGGGCGCGGGTACGAGCAGTACTTC. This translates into CASGGGRGYEQYF.

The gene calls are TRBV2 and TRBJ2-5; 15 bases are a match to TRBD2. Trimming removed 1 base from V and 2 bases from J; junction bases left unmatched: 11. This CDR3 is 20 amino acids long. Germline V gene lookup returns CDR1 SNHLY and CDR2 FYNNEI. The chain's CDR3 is CASSEGKKGLAGGLQETQYF. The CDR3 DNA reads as TGTGCCAGCAGTGAAGGAAAAAAGGGACTAGCGGGAGGCCTACAAGAGACCCAGTACTTC.

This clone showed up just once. CDR3 sequence reads: CASSLGSGGRVTQYF. CDR3 DNA: TGCGCCAGCAGCTTGGGTAGCGGAGGAAGGGTGACCCAGTACTTC. V gene TRBV5-1 combines with J gene TRBJ2-5, with a weak D call TRBD2 (6 bases). Germline V lookup: CDR1 SGHRS, CDR2 YFSETQ. The CDR3 runs to 15 residues. Trimming took off 0 bases at V and 7 bases at J, with 16 bases between the two ends.

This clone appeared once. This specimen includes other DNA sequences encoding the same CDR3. The CDR3 loop is CSASNSQETQYF. CDR3 coding DNA: TGCAGTGCTAGTAACAGCCAAGAGACCCAGTACTTC. The V gene is TRBV20-1, the J gene TRBJ2-5; D gene uncertain. The germline CDR1 and CDR2 sequences are DFQATT and SNEGSKA (reference sequence). The CDR3 extends over 12 amino acids. Deletions cut 3 bases from V and 1 base from J, with 6 bases between.